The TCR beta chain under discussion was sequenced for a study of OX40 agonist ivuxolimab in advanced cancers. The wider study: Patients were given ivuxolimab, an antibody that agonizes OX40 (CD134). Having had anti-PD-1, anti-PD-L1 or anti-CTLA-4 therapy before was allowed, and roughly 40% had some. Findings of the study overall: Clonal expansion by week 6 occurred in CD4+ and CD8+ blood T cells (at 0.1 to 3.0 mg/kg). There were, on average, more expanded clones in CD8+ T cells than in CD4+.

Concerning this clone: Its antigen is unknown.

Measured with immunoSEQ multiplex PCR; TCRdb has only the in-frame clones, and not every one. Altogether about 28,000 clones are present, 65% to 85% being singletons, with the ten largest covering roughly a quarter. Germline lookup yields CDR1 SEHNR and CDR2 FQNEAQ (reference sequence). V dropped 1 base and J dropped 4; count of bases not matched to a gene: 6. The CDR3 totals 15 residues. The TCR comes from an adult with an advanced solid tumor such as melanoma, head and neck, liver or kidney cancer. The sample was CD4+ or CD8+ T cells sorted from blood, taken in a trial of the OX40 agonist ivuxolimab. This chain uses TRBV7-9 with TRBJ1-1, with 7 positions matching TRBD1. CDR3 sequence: CASSLEGGGRTEAFF. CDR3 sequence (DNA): TGTGCCAGCAGCTTAGAGGGAGGGGGCCGCACTGAAGCTTTCTTT.